Each of the 19 T cell receptor beta chains below was sequenced from the same sample in a study of shared clonotypes between healthy human individuals. TCRdb's table, derived via immunoSEQ multiplex PCR, lists solely in-frame clones and lacks some. Counted here are hundreds of thousands of clones, about 97% occurring once; the ten biggest clones make up 0.057%. The specimen sequenced was naive CD4+ T cells sorted from blood. Subset of the sample: CD45RA+ positively selected. The receptors were sampled from a woman aged 25 to 39 in good health.

As for this clone: The sample has other DNA sequences that encode this CDR3 too. The chain combines TRBV28 with TRBJ2-5, with TRBD1 identical over 7 bases. The V gene's germline CDR1 is MDHEN and CDR2 SYDVKM. V lost 4 bases, J lost 2 bases, and 1 base stayed unmatched. The CDR3 length is 13 residues. CDR3 protein: CASSSGQQETQYF. CDR3 nucleotide sequence: TGTGCCAGCAGTTCGGGACAGCAAGAGACCCAGTACTTC. Full variable domain (missing parts from reference TRBV28 and TRBJ2-5): DVKVTQSSRYLVKRTGEKVFLECVQDMDHENMFWYRQDPGLGLRLIYFSYDVKMKEKGDIPEGYSVSREKKERFSLILESASTNQTSMYLCASSSGQQETQYFGPGTRLLVL.

Here the CDR3 reads CASSYEGSRTYEQYF. The CDR3 DNA is TGTGCCAGCAGTTACGAAGGGAGTCGGACCTACGAGCAGTACTTC. V usage is TRBV6-5 and J usage is TRBJ2-7; perhaps TRBD2 as D (5 bases). Germline CDR1 reads MNHEY; CDR2 reads SVGAGI. The V end was cut by 2 bases, the J end by 2 bases, with 13 bases between. This CDR3 is built from 15 residues.

This clone showed up just once. The chain employs TRBV28 and TRBJ2-3; 9 bases line up with TRBD2. The J segment lost 4 bases and the V segment lost 4 bases, leaving 12 bases of the junction unmatched. The CDR3 spans 17 residues. Germline CDR1 is MDHEN and CDR2 is SYDVKM. Here the CDR3 reads CASSSVKISGSADTQYF. The CDR3 bases are TGTGCCAGCAGTTCCGTGAAAATTAGCGGGAGTGCAGATACGCAGTATTTT.

CDR3 sequence reads: CASSAPVNSNQPQHF. DNA for the CDR3: TGTGCCAGCAGTGCCCCTGTTAATAGCAATCAGCCCCAGCATTTT. The chain combines TRBV2 with TRBJ1-5; no clear D gene. Germline-derived CDR1 and CDR2 are SNHLY and FYNNEI. This CDR3 has 15 residues. Trimming took off 4 bases at V and 0 bases at J, with 10 bases between the two ends.

The CDR3 region has the DNA TGTGCCAGCAGCTTCCCCGGGTCCCGGCGTGACTATGGCTACACCTTC. Translated, it gives CASSFPGSRRDYGYTF. The rearrangement links TRBV5-4 to TRBJ1-2; no clear D gene. The CDR3 has 16 amino acids. Germline values: CDR1 SGHNT, CDR2 YYREEE (reference sequence). V was shortened by 2 bases and J by 3 bases, with 17 bases between the two germline ends. The full variable domain, with the rest looked up from reference TRBV5-4 and TRBJ1-2, is ETGVTQSPTHLIKTRGQQVTLRCSSQSGHNTVSWYQQALGQGPQFIFQYYREEENGRGNFPPRFSGLQFPNYSSELNVNALELDDSALYLCASSFPGSRRDYGYTFGSGTRLTVV.

The J gene is TRBJ1-1, the V gene TRBV19; no firm D call. This CDR3 region has 13 residues. Germline V gene data show CDR1 as LNHDA and CDR2 as SQIVND (reference sequence). V dropped 7 bases and J dropped 5 bases, with 14 bases sitting between them. The CDR3 coding sequence is TGTGCCAGTACAAGGTTGGAGGGAACTGAAGCTTTCTTT. Amino acid sequence: CASTRLEGTEAFF. Drawing the rest from reference TRBV19 and TRBJ1-1, the complete variable domain is DGGITQSPKYLFRKEGQNVTLSCEQNLNHDAMYWYRQDPGQGLRLIYYSQIVNDFQKGDIAEGYSVSREKKESFPLTVTSAQKNPTAFYLCASTRLEGTEAFFGQGTRLTVV.

This chain joins TRBV6-5 and TRBJ1-2; TRBD1 aligns across 7 bases. CDR1 is MNHEY and CDR2 is SVGAGI in the germline V gene. There are 15 residues in the CDR3. V gave up 5 bases and J gave up 5 bases; unmatched junction bases: 11. The CDR3 bases are TGTGCCAGCAGTGCCGGACAGGCAGAGAAATATGGCTACACCTTC. It is translated as CASSAGQAEKYGYTF.

V gene TRBV2 combines with J gene TRBJ1-1, with D unresolved. The CDR3 has 14 residues. Germline V lookup: CDR1 SNHLY, CDR2 FYNNEI. V lost 6 bases, J lost 1 base, and 12 bases lay in between. The CDR3 nucleotides read TGTGCCAGCAGCTTTACAGAGGGGAACACTGAAGCTTTCTTT. This encodes CASSFTEGNTEAFF.

The chain is built from TRBV12-5 and TRBJ2-3; TRBD2 might be the D (5 bases). The CDR3 sequence is 16 residues long. Trimming removed 0 bases at V and 5 bases at J, with 15 bases between. Germline loops: CDR1 LGHNT, CDR2 FRNRAP. CDR3 residues: CASGLVTGPAGDTQYF. The DNA of the CDR3 is TGTGCTAGTGGTTTGGTTACCGGGCCCGCGGGAGATACGCAGTATTTT.

V and J are TRBV7-3 and TRBJ2-2, with 13 bases identical to TRBD2. The CDR3 runs 17 residues. The V gene's germline CDR1 is SGHTA and CDR2 FQGTGA. J was trimmed by 6 bases and V by 6 bases; bases with no gene match: 10. The CDR3 DNA follows: TGTGCCAGCAGTCTACATCCGACTAGCGGGAGGTCCGGGGAGCTGTTTTTT. The encoded protein is CASSLHPTSGRSGELFF.

This clone was seen just once. The DNA for the CDR3 is TGCGCCAGCAGCTCCGGGGTTAGGGCCGGGGAGCTGTTTTTT. It translates to CASSSGVRAGELFF. The chain links TRBV5-1 to TRBJ2-2, with D possibly TRBD2 on 5 matching bases. V shed 3 bases and J shed 6 bases, with 12 bases lying between them. CDR1 is SGHRS, CDR2 YFSETQ, per germline. The length of the CDR3 is 14 residues.

The chain employs TRBV19 and TRBJ2-7, with 7 positions matching TRBD1. J lost 2 bases, V lost 5 bases, and 0 bases had no gene match. Germline CDR1 is LNHDA and CDR2 is SQIVND (reference sequence). CDR3 length: 12 amino acids. The CDR3 DNA follows: TGTGCCAGTAGTGGGACAGCCTACGAGCAGTACTTC. Its protein is CASSGTAYEQYF.

J is TRBJ2-7 and V is TRBV5-1; a weak D match, TRBD1 (5 bases). The germline V gene encodes CDR1 SGHRS and CDR2 YFSETQ. V dropped 0 bases and J dropped 0 bases, with 7 bases sitting between them. This CDR3 has 14 amino acids. The CDR3 here is CASSLAGFSYEQYF. The CDR3 nucleotides are TGCGCCAGCAGCTTGGCAGGGTTCTCCTACGAGCAGTACTTC.

This chain joins TRBV28 and TRBJ1-2, with a possible D match to TRBD1 (5 bases). The CDR3 runs to 14 residues. V was pared by 2 bases and J by 8 bases, with 15 bases between. CDR1 MDHEN and CDR2 SYDVKM come from the germline V gene. The CDR3 nucleotides read TGTGCCAGCAGTTTACCCGGACAAGGGTTCGGCTACACCTTC. Its translation is CASSLPGQGFGYTF.

The chain combines TRBV6-1 with TRBJ2-5; 9 positions agree with TRBD2. The ends lost 3 bases at V and 4 bases at J; junction bases unmatched: 9. Germline CDR1 is MNHNS and CDR2 is SASEGT. The CDR3 totals 16 residues. CDR3 nucleotide sequence: TGTGCCAGCAGTGACCCGGGACTAGCAAGAGGAGAGACCCAGTACTTC. This encodes CASSDPGLARGETQYF.

The genes are TRBV5-1 and TRBJ2-1; D not resolved. The length of the CDR3 is 18 residues. The germline gives CDR1 SGHRS, CDR2 YFSETQ. V lost 0 bases, J lost 2 bases, and 18 bases lay in between. In DNA form, the CDR3 reads TGCGCCAGCAGCTTGGTATTGGGGATTGGGGTAGCCTACAATGAGCAGTTCTTC. This translates into CASSLVLGIGVAYNEQFF.

The V gene is TRBV5-1, the J gene TRBJ2-1; 10 bases are shared with TRBD2. Trimming removed 7 bases from V and 6 bases from J; junction bases left unmatched: 4. Germline loops: CDR1 SGHRS, CDR2 YFSETQ. The CDR3 totals 13 residues. The CDR3 here is CASGLADINEQFF. CDR3 coding DNA: TGCGCCAGCGGACTAGCGGACATCAATGAGCAGTTCTTC. Using reference TRBV5-1 and TRBJ2-1 for the parts outside the CDR3, the full variable domain is KAGVTQTPRYLIKTRGQQVTLSCSPISGHRSVSWYQQTPGQGLQFLFEYFSETQRNKGNFPGRFSGRQFSNSRSEMNVSTLELGDSALYLCASGLADINEQFFGPGTRLTVL.

This chain joins TRBV14 and TRBJ1-2, with 7 positions matching TRBD1. V dropped 1 base and J dropped 8; count of bases not matched to a gene: 7. CDR3 length: 14 amino acids. Germline CDR1 and CDR2: SGHDN and FVKESK. The CDR3 nucleotides read TGTGCCAGCAGCCAAGTGGGACAGACTCAGGGCTACACCTTC. It is translated as CASSQVGQTQGYTF.

The rearrangement links TRBV11-2 to TRBJ2-5; 13 nucleotides align to TRBD2. Trimming cost V 1 base and J 4 bases; bases outside gene matches: 6. Germline values: CDR1 SGHAT, CDR2 FQNNGV. This CDR3 spans 17 amino acids. This CDR3 reads CASSLGGLAGDGETQYF. The DNA of the CDR3 is TGTGCCAGCAGCTTAGGAGGACTAGCGGGAGATGGAGAGACCCAGTACTTC.